A single sample is the source of the 16 T cell receptor beta chains below, sequenced in a study of PD-L1 blockade in urothelial cancer. Some clones are missing from TCRdb's copy, which holds only in-frame ones; the method was immunoSEQ multiplex PCR. The sample contains 70,000 to 85,000 clones, under 90% of which appear only once. The specimen was PBMCs, collected around atezolizumab (anti-PD-L1) treatment. Receptors were obtained from a man aged 70 or older with urothelial cancer.

The rearrangement links TRBV29-1 to TRBJ2-1; 10 bases align to TRBD1. The CDR3 contains 14 residues. The trim removed 2 bases at V and 6 bases at J, leaving 4 bases unmatched. Germline CDR1 is SQVTM and CDR2 is ANQGSEA. The CDR3 coding sequence is TGCAGCGTTGAAAAGGGACAGGGGTTCAATGAGCAGTTCTTC. It is translated as CSVEKGQGFNEQFF.

This chain joins TRBV5-4 and TRBJ1-1; 9 bases match TRBD1. This CDR3 contains 15 residues. J was trimmed by 5 bases and V by 3 bases; bases with no gene match: 8. The germline V gene has CDR1 SGHNT and CDR2 YYREEE (reference sequence). CDR3 region: CASSSTGGGGTEAFF. CDR3 DNA: TGTGCCAGCAGCTCGACAGGGGGTGGTGGTACTGAAGCTTTCTTT.

This clone showed up just once. CDR3 in amino acids: CASSLDLLSRLSYEQYF. The CDR3 nucleotides read TGTGCCAGCAGCTTAGATCTGCTGAGCAGACTCTCCTACGAGCAGTACTTC. This chain connects TRBV11-2 to TRBJ2-7, with D hard to call. V gave up 0 bases and J gave up 0 bases, with 15 bases separating them. The length of the CDR3 is 17 residues. CDR1 is SGHAT and CDR2 is FQNNGV in the germline V gene.

The V gene is TRBV4-1, the J gene TRBJ2-3; 7 bases are a match to TRBD1. The J segment lost 0 bases and the V segment lost 3 bases, leaving 3 bases of the junction unmatched. Germline CDR1 is MGHRA and CDR2 is YSYEKL. The CDR3 is 15 residues long. This CDR3 reads CASSHLDRSTDTQYF. CDR3 nucleotides: TGCGCCAGCAGCCACTTGGACAGGAGCACAGATACGCAGTATTTT.

The J gene is TRBJ2-1, the V gene TRBV4-1, with D perhaps TRBD1 (6 bases). Germline lookup yields CDR1 MGHRA and CDR2 YSYEKL. V was clipped by 0 bases and J by 5 bases, with 11 bases between them. The CDR3 is 15 residues long. CDR3 DNA sequence: TGCGCCAGCAGCCAAGATGGGACACCGAACAATGAGCAGTTCTTC. Its translation is CASSQDGTPNNEQFF.

This chain connects TRBV5-1 to TRBJ2-1, with D uncertain. This CDR3 contains 15 residues. Trimming took 4 bases from V and 7 from J, leaving 18 bases between them. Germline CDR1 is SGHRS and CDR2 is YFSETQ. DNA of the CDR3: TGCGCCAGCAGCCTTCTCTACGGTGCCCAAAATGAGCAGTTCTTC. Translation: CASSLLYGAQNEQFF.

The CDR3 sequence is CSVGRTGGYNEQFF. CDR3 in DNA: TGCAGCGTTGGGCGCACAGGGGGTTACAATGAGCAGTTCTTC. V and J are TRBV29-1 and TRBJ2-1; 8 bases map to TRBD1. CDR1 is SQVTM, CDR2 ANQGSEA, per germline. The CDR3 spans 14 residues. V shed 4 bases, J shed 4 bases, and the junction held 6 bases outside the gene matches.

The chain employs TRBV28 and TRBJ2-5; D remains ambiguous. V gave up 2 bases and J gave up 5 bases, with 9 bases separating them. This CDR3 spans 13 amino acids. Germline V CDR1 and CDR2: MDHEN, SYDVKM. DNA of the CDR3: TGTGCCAGCAGTTTACCCCCTGTGGAGACCCAGTACTTC. Its protein is CASSLPPVETQYF.

This clone was detected only once. The chain employs TRBV27 and TRBJ2-2; 8 nucleotides match TRBD1. This CDR3 comprises 13 residues. CDR1 MNHEY and CDR2 SMNVEV come from the germline V gene (reference sequence). V trimming: 6 bases; J trimming: 6 bases; junction bases outside the gene matches: 3. DNA for the CDR3: TGTGCCAGCAGAAGGACAGGGTCCGGGGAGCTGTTTTTT. Residues: CASRRTGSGELFF.

The chain carries TRBV28 and TRBJ2-7; 7 bases line up with TRBD2. Germline V gene lookup returns CDR1 MDHEN and CDR2 SYDVKM. The J segment lost 5 bases and the V segment lost 7 bases, leaving 14 bases of the junction unmatched. This CDR3 is built from 15 residues. CDR3 sequence reads: CASTPPSQGGDEQYF. The CDR3 DNA sequence: TGTGCCAGCACCCCCCCAAGCCAGGGAGGGGACGAGCAGTACTTC.

The gene calls are TRBV2 and TRBJ2-3; 12 bases align to TRBD1. The length of the CDR3 is 20 residues. V dropped 5 bases and J dropped 4; count of bases not matched to a gene: 19. The germline V gene encodes CDR1 SNHLY and CDR2 FYNNEI. The CDR3 reads CASSWSARDRGRRISDTQYF. The CDR3 DNA is TGTGCCAGCAGTTGGTCTGCCCGGGACAGGGGGCGCCGAATTTCAGATACGCAGTATTTT.

This clone occurred a few times. V usage is TRBV5-4 and J usage is TRBJ2-2, with D possibly TRBD2 on 6 matching bases. V was trimmed by 6 bases and J by 2 bases, leaving 14 bases between them. The CDR3 covers 15 residues. CDR1 is SGHNT, CDR2 YYREEE, per germline (reference sequence). As DNA, the CDR3 is TGTGCCAGCAACATTTACGGGAGTAACACCGGGGAGCTGTTTTTT. It specifies CASNIYGSNTGELFF.

About this clone: At the DNA level, this CDR3 is encoded by other sequences in the same sample as well. V is TRBV18 and J is TRBJ2-7, with D unresolved. The CDR3 contains 14 residues. Trimming pared 6 bases from V and 2 bases from J, leaving 14 bases between. Germline CDR1 reads KGHSH; CDR2 reads LQKENI. CDR3 DNA: TGTGCCAGCTCGCCAGTTACCGAGGCCTACGAGCAGTACTTC. Amino acids: CASSPVTEAYEQYF.

This clone occurred once. The chain is built from TRBV5-4 and TRBJ2-7, with 9 bases identical to TRBD1. The CDR3 sequence is 12 residues long. Looked up from germline, CDR1 is SGHNT and CDR2 is YYREEE (reference sequence). The J segment lost 6 bases and the V segment lost 3 bases, leaving 1 base of the junction unmatched. Here the CDR3 DNA reads TGTGCCAGCAGCTACAGGGGGCGCGAGCAGTACTTC. Translated, it gives CASSYRGREQYF. Looking up the rest from reference TRBV5-4 and TRBJ2-7 gives the full variable domain: ETGVTQSPTHLIKTRGQQVTLRCSSQSGHNTVSWYQQALGQGPQFIFQYYREEENGRGNFPPRFSGLQFPNYSSELNVNALELDDSALYLCASSYRGREQYFGPGTRLTVT.

The genes are TRBV15 and TRBJ2-5, with 8 bases aligning to TRBD1. The CDR3 runs to 13 residues. Germline trimming cut 6 bases from V and 5 bases from J; bases unmatched to any gene: 5. Looked up from germline, CDR1 is LNHNV and CDR2 is YYDKDF (reference sequence). Here the CDR3 DNA reads TGTGCCACCAGGCGGACAGGGAGTGAGACCCAGTACTTC. This gives the protein CATRRTGSETQYF.

The sample holds one count of this clone. The genes are TRBV12-5 and TRBJ2-7; D is ambiguous. The CDR3 runs 12 residues. Germline CDR1 LGHNT, CDR2 FRNRAP. V dropped 5 bases and J dropped 1 base, with 6 bases sitting between them. The CDR3 region has the DNA TGTGCTAGTGGTCAACTGTCCTACGAGCAGTACTTC. Protein: CASGQLSYEQYF.